The 22 T cell receptor beta chains below all came from one sample that was sequenced in a study of CD8 T cells in ankylosing spondylitis. Each CDR3 protein gets one entry after TCRdb re-called the 5' RACE reads with MiXCR. The data hold 200,000 to 250,000 distinct CDR3 sequences, with 30% to 35% observed a single time. The sequencing sample was made of blood, either unsorted or a sorted T cell fraction (not recorded which). These receptors came from a male donor with ankylosing spondylitis or in good health (not recorded which).

A remark on this clonotype: A much larger clone differs from this one at a single base, so this may be a read error. V is TRBV12-3 or TRBV12-4 and J is TRBJ1-1, with D unclear. Between the trimmed V and J ends, which lost 6 bases and 3 bases, there was a span of 5 bases. This CDR3 has 11 amino acids. The CDR3 DNA reads TGTGCCAGCAGGAGGCACACTGAAGCTTTCTTT. Protein: CASRRHTEAFF.

This clonotype has a handful of counts. The J gene is TRBJ1-2, the V gene TRBV28; the D gene is possibly TRBD1 (6 bases). This CDR3 contains 13 residues. From germline, CDR1 is MDHEN and CDR2 SYDVKM. V gave up 3 bases and J gave up 8 bases, with 13 bases separating them. The CDR3 region is CASSFGGVIGYTF. The CDR3 region has the DNA TGTGCCAGCAGTTTTGGGGGCGTTATCGGCTACACCTTC.

This clonotype was seen a handful of times. This chain links TRBV12-3 or TRBV12-4 with TRBJ1-2; no clear D. The CDR3 runs to 11 residues. V lost 1 base and J 8 bases, leaving 5 bases between the germline ends. CDR3 sequence (DNA): TGTGCCAGCAGTTTAGAGAAGGGCTACACCTTC. Translation gives CASSLEKGYTF.

This clonotype was found a few times. The chain has TRBV6-1 and TRBJ2-1; 7 positions agree with TRBD2. V trimming: 5 bases; J trimming: 5 bases; junction bases outside the gene matches: 6. This CDR3 has 14 amino acids. The germline V gene has CDR1 MNHNS and CDR2 SASEGT. Here the CDR3 DNA reads TGTGCCAGCAGTCGCGGGACTACAAACAATGAGCAGTTCTTC. This codes for CASSRGTTNNEQFF.

This clonotype was counted only a few times. This chain links TRBV20-1 with TRBJ2-7; the D call may be TRBD1 or TRBD2 (5 bases each). Trimming shortened V by 0 bases and J by 6 bases, and 9 bases separated the two germline ends. The germline gives CDR1 DFQATT, CDR2 SNEGSKA (reference sequence). CDR3 size: 12 residues. CDR3 coding DNA: TGCAGTGCTAGAGATTCAGGGAGCGAGCAGTACTTC. Amino acids: CSARDSGSEQYF.

The rearrangement uses TRBV5-1 and TRBJ1-2; D might be TRBD1 (6 bases). Trimming took 4 bases from V and 5 from J, leaving 15 bases between them. The CDR3 is 14 amino acids. CDR1 and CDR2 (germline): SGHRS, YFSETQ. The CDR3, as DNA: TGCGCCAGCAGCCAGGGGCGGTGGCAGTATGGCTACACCTTC. Encoded protein: CASSQGRWQYGYTF.

This clonotype came up a few times. The rearrangement joins TRBV6-1 to TRBJ2-1; TRBD2 matches at 7 bases. Germline V gene data show CDR1 as MNHNS and CDR2 as SASEGT. The junction had 6 bases not matched to a gene; V was cut back by 7 bases and J by 0 bases. The CDR3 extends over 15 amino acids. The CDR3 loop is CASKLGGSSYNEQFF. CDR3 DNA: TGTGCCAGCAAACTGGGGGGGAGCTCCTACAATGAGCAGTTCTTC.

The V call is TRBV28, the J call TRBJ2-7; D is undetermined. This CDR3 has 12 residues. Germline lookup yields CDR1 MDHEN and CDR2 SYDVKM. V lost 7 bases and J 2 bases, leaving 9 bases between the germline ends. The CDR3 sequence is CASMGAPYEQYF. CDR3 bases: TGTGCCAGCATGGGCGCACCCTACGAGCAGTACTTC.

This clonotype was seen a handful of times. The chain links TRBV12-3 or TRBV12-4 to TRBJ1-6, with D unclear. The CDR3 is 14 amino acids. V lost 5 bases and J lost 11, with 16 bases in between. CDR3 nucleotide sequence: TGTGCCAGCAGTACCGGACGGCCCTCGACACCCCTCCACTTT. This sequence encodes CASSTGRPSTPLHF.

The chain links TRBV18 to TRBJ1-1, with D tentatively TRBD1 (6 bases). CDR1 is KGHSH, CDR2 LQKENI, per germline. The length of the CDR3 is 13 residues. The germline V and J ends were trimmed by 8 bases and 2 bases, with 12 bases remaining between them. DNA for the CDR3: TGTGCCAGCACCGCGGGACAAAACACTGAAGCTTTCTTT. Its translation: CASTAGQNTEAFF.

This clonotype was seen more than once but under ten times. The chain uses TRBV4-1 and TRBJ2-1, with D maybe TRBD1 (6 bases). CDR3 length: 15 residues. Deletions cut 4 bases from V and 8 bases from J, with 18 bases between. Germline V gene data show CDR1 as MGHRA and CDR2 as YSYEKL. This CDR3 reads CASSLGLNRVDEQFF. The CDR3 DNA sequence: TGCGCCAGCAGCCTCGGTCTCAACAGGGTCGATGAGCAGTTCTTC.

This clonotype was found once. This rearrangement joins TRBV6-1 to TRBJ1-4; the D gene is possibly TRBD1 (6 bases). This CDR3 is 15 amino acids long. Germline V gives CDR1 MNHNS, CDR2 SASEGT. The V end lost 0 bases, the J end lost 5 bases, and 10 bases lay between the germline ends. The CDR3 DNA is TGTGCCAGCAGTGAAGCGCTGGGGGGCAATGAAAAACTGTTTTTT. Protein: CASSEALGGNEKLFF.

The chain links TRBV2 to TRBJ2-5; the match to TRBD1 covers 9 bases. Germline CDR1 SNHLY, CDR2 FYNNEI. The CDR3 is made up of 14 amino acids. V trimming: 6 bases; J trimming: 6 bases; junction bases outside the gene matches: 8. The CDR3: CASSRGQGIQTQYF. The CDR3, as DNA: TGTGCCAGCAGCCGGGGACAGGGCATACAGACCCAGTACTTC.

This clonotype was seen a few times. The V and J genes are TRBV7-2 and TRBJ1-2; 9 bases are shared with TRBD1. Trimming cost V 5 bases and J 4 bases; bases outside gene matches: 5. This CDR3 has 14 residues. CDR1 SGHTA and CDR2 FQGNSA come from the germline V gene. This chain's CDR3 is CASSVTGGGYGYTF. In nucleotides, the CDR3 is TGTGCCAGCAGCGTGACAGGGGGTGGCTATGGCTACACCTTC.

The genes are TRBV20-1 and TRBJ2-4, with D perhaps TRBD2 (6 bases). The CDR3 runs to 14 residues. V lost 7 bases and J 2 bases, leaving 15 bases between the germline ends. CDR1 and CDR2 from the germline V gene are DFQATT and SNEGSKA (reference sequence). The CDR3 nucleotides are TGCAGTGATCGGCGGGGAGGCACCAAAAACATTCAGTACTTC. It codes for CSDRRGGTKNIQYF.

The chain joins TRBV5-8 to TRBJ2-4; the D call may be TRBD1 or TRBD2 (5 bases each). The CDR3 length is 15 residues. Germline CDR1 and CDR2: SGHTS and YDEGEE. Trimming removed 0 bases from V and 3 bases from J, with 10 bases in between. The CDR3 region is CASSLEGSFKNIQYF. The CDR3 DNA reads TGTGCCAGCAGCTTGGAGGGGAGCTTCAAAAACATTCAGTACTTC.

This clonotype was seen a single time. V usage is TRBV6-2 or TRBV6-3 and J usage is TRBJ1-5; no firm D call. Germline V lookup: CDR1 MNHEY, CDR2 SVGEGT. CDR3 size: 13 residues. Trimming took off 6 bases at V and 3 bases at J, with 9 bases between the two ends. The DNA for the CDR3 is TGTGCCAGCAGCCTGTGGGACAATCAGCCCCAGCATTTT. It encodes CASSLWDNQPQHF.

This chain connects TRBV20-1 to TRBJ2-3; D assignment may be TRBD1 or TRBD2 (5 bases each). CDR1 DFQATT and CDR2 SNEGSKA come from the germline V gene (reference sequence). V lost 1 base to trimming and J lost 1 base, with 9 bases between them. The CDR3 is 14 residues long. The CDR3, as DNA: TGCAGTGCTAGAGTTGGGGGACGCACAGATACGCAGTATTTT. Its protein is CSARVGGRTDTQYF.

The rearrangement uses TRBV5-1 and TRBJ2-7, with 7 bases aligning to TRBD1. The CDR3 runs to 14 residues. Trimming took 0 bases from V and 1 from J; bases not matched to a gene: 1. The germline gives CDR1 SGHRS, CDR2 YFSETQ. The CDR3 is CASSLEQGSYEQYF. CDR3 DNA: TGCGCCAGCAGCTTGGAACAGGGGTCCTACGAGCAGTACTTC.

The chain uses TRBV24-1 and TRBJ2-1; tentatively, D is TRBD1 (6 bases). Trimming left V 1 base short and J 1 base short, with 16 bases between. Germline CDR1 reads KGHDR; CDR2 reads SFDVKD. This CDR3 region has 18 residues. CDR3 nucleotide sequence: TGTGCCACCAGTGATTTAGGGGGAAGTAAGGGATCCTACAATGAGCAGTTCTTC. Translating it yields CATSDLGGSKGSYNEQFF.

The V and J genes are TRBV20-1 and TRBJ2-2; the match to TRBD2 covers 13 bases. The junction had 7 bases not matched to a gene; V was cut back by 0 bases and J by 9 bases. The CDR3 runs 16 residues. From germline, CDR1 is DFQATT and CDR2 SNEGSKA (reference sequence). The chain's CDR3 is CSARDPRTSGGRELFF. Here the CDR3 DNA reads TGCAGTGCTAGAGATCCCCGGACTAGCGGGGGACGGGAGCTGTTTTTT.

The sample holds a few counts of this clonotype. The chain is built from TRBV7-2 and TRBJ2-1, with D uncertain. The CDR3 runs 12 residues. Per the germline V gene, CDR1 is SGHTA and CDR2 is FQGNSA. Trimming took 5 bases from V and 8 from J, leaving 10 bases between them. The CDR3 loop reads CASSAPGDEQFF. CDR3 coding DNA: TGTGCCAGCAGCGCGCCCGGAGATGAGCAGTTCTTC.